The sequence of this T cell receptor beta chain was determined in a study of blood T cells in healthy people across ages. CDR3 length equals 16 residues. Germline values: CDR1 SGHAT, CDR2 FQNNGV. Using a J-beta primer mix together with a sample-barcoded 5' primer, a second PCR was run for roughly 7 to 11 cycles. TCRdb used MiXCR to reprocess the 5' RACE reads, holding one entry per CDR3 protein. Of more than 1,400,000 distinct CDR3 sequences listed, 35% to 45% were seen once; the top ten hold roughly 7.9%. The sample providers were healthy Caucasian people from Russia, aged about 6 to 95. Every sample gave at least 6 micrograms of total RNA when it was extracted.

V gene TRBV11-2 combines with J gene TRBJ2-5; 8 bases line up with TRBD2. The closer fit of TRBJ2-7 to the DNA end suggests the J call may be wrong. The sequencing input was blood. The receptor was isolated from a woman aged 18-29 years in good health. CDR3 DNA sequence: TGTGCCAGCAGCTTCGGGGGGGAGTTTAGTAACTACGAGCAGTACTTC. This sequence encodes CASSFGGEFSNYEQYF.